This T cell receptor beta chain emerged from a study of blood T cell repertoires in COVID-19 (dated by TCRdb to 2019 to 2021). For the wider study: The collaborator samples originated in the United States, Italy and Spain and spanned the acute and convalescent phases of COVID-19. The prospective study material was composed of cDNA or gDNA derived from T cells, B-cell-depleted T cells, or PBMCs. The dataset comprised deeply sampled blood TCRbeta repertoires from subjects exposed to, actively infected with, or recovered from COVID-19. The repertoires were made available in a free public database intended to serve as a resource for research on the immune response to SARS-CoV-2. The samples were drawn from two sources: the first 160 participants of the ongoing ImmuneRACE study, and 1,200 or so subjects contributed by 6 global collaborators. A de-identified subject ID, COVID-19 status, age in years and sex were almost always included in the sample metadata. HLA class I and class II types, where available, came from metadata supplied by the sample provider rather than from assay-based typing.

For this clone: There is no known antigen for this receptor. The junction departs from the called germline gene at one end, perhaps through a read error.

Measured from the cysteine to the phenylalanine, the CDR3 is 14 residues long. The only DNA kept is the CDR3, 42 bases in frame from the first base. CDR1 and CDR2 are drawn from the germline V gene: SNHLY, FYNNEI. One collaborating source in Seattle enrolled patients while the patients were actively infected and followed the patients over time throughout the course of disease. Collaborating institutions collected whole blood in K2EDTA tubes following their own protocols. For TCRbeta analysis, collaborators shipped samples in one of three forms: frozen whole blood, isolated PBMCs, or DNA extracted from either of those sample types. Study-wide findings and limitations: Clinical and demographic metadata were provided uncurated, with the amount varying by source and participant.

The immunoSEQ Assay, a bias-controlled multiplex PCR, was used to amplify TCRbeta CDR3 regions from genomic DNA. Per the authors' processing: The number of nucleated cells in each sample was estimated by amplification of reference gene primers within the assay. To quantify the absolute abundance of each unique TCRbeta CDR3 rearrangement, sequence reads were collapsed and filtered. Productive Simpson clonality was computed per sample as the square root of Simpson's diversity index over productive rearrangements. Here the immuneACCESS table is served through TCRdb, limited to in-frame sequences with V and J called. Missing clones are a known gap in these copies; in checked studies unresolved V genes cover under half, and the rest lacks a known reason. The V and J calls and clone size come from that table; D and trimming were worked out from the DNA. This sample gives 250,000 to 350,000 clones in total; over 75% of them show up just once. The ten largest account for around 6.8% of the sample.

The chain was built from TRBV2 and TRBJ2-3, with 9 central nucleotides matching TRBD2. The source of this sequence is a young woman with COVID-19, enrolled during active disease. Sequencing was done on a sample of peripheral blood. The encoded CDR3 is CATLPTSGTYTQYF. The nucleotides are TGTGCCACGCTCCCGACTAGCGGCACATATACGCAGTATTTT.